This section outlines one TCR beta chain sequence together with its context. The table came from immunoSEQ multiplex PCR; TCRdb's copy has only in-frame clones and leaves some out. The sample shows about 40,000 clones, 75% to 90% of them seen only once. The data were obtained in a study of blood T cell repertoires in COVID-19. Trimming removed 4 bases from V and 9 bases from J, with 19 bases in between. The length of the CDR3 is 14 residues. CDR1 and CDR2 (germline): SGHNT, YYREEE (reference sequence). Specimen: peripheral blood. This TCR was recovered from an elderly woman with active COVID-19. The J gene is TRBJ1-1, the V gene TRBV5-4; tentatively, D is TRBD1 (6 bases). The chain's CDR3 is CASSPRTEAAKAFF. CDR3 coding DNA: TGTGCCAGCAGCCCTCGGACAGAAGCCGCAAAAGCTTTCTTT. The full variable domain, with the rest looked up from reference TRBV5-4 and TRBJ1-1, is ETGVTQSPTHLIKTRGQQVTLRCSSQSGHNTVSWYQQALGQGPQFIFQYYREEENGRGNFPPRFSGLQFPNYSSELNVNALELDDSALYLCASSPRTEAAKAFFGQGTRLTVV.